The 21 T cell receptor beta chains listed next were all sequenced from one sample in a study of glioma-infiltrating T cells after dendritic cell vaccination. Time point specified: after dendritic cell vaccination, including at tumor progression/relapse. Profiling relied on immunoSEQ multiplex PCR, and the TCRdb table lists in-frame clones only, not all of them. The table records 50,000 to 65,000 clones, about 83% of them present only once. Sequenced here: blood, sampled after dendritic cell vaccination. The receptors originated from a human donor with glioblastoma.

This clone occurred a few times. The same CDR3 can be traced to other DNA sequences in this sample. The DNA for the CDR3 is TGTGCCAGCAGTTCTCCGGGACAGGGGCTATGGGAGCTGTTTTTT. It codes for CASSSPGQGLWELFF. This chain links TRBV6-6 with TRBJ2-2; 10 nucleotides agree with TRBD1. CDR1 and CDR2 from the germline V gene are MNHNY and SVGAGI (reference sequence). CDR3 length: 15 residues. V lost 4 bases to trimming and J lost 9 bases; unmatched junction nucleotides: 8.

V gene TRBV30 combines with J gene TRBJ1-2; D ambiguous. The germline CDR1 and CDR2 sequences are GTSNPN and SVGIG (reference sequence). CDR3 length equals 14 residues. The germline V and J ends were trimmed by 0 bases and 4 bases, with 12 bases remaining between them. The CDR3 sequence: CAWSVWEDRYGYTF. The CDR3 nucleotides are TGTGCCTGGAGTGTTTGGGAGGACCGCTATGGCTACACCTTC.

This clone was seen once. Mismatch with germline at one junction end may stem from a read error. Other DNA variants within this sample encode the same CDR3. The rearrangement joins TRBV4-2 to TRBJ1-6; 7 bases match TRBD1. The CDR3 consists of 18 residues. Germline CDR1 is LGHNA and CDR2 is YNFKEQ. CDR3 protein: CASSQEGGTVLYNSPLHF. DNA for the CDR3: TGTGCCAGCAGCCAAGAAGGGGGGACAGTACTTTATAATTCCCCCCTCCACTTT.

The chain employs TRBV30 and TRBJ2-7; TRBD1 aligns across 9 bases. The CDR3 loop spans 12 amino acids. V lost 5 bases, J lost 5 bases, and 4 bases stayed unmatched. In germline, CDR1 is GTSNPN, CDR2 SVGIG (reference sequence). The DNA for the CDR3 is TGTGCCTGGGGGACAGGGCTTGACGAGCAGTACTTC. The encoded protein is CAWGTGLDEQYF.

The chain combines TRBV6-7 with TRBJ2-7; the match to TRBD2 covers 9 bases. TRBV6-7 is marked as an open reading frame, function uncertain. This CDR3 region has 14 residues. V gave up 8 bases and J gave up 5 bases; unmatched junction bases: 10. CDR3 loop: CASGFSGGGNEQYF. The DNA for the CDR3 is TGTGCCAGCGGTTTTAGCGGGGGAGGGAACGAGCAGTACTTC.

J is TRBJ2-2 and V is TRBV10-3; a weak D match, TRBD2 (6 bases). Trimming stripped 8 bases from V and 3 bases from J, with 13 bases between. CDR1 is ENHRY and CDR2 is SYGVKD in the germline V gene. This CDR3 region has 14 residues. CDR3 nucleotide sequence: TGTGCCATCTCGGAGGGGTGGGACACCGGGGAGCTGTTTTTT. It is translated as CAISEGWDTGELFF.

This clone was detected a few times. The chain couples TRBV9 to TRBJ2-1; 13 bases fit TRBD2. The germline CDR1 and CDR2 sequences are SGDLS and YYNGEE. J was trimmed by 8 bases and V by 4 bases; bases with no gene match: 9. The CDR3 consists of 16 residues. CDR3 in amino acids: CASSLRLAGGVHEQFF. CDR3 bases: TGTGCCAGCAGCCTCCGACTAGCGGGGGGCGTCCATGAGCAGTTCTTC.

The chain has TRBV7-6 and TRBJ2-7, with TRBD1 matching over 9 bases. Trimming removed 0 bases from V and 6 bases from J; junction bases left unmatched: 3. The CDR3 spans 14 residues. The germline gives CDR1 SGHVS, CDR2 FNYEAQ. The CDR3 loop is CASSLAVGQGEQYF. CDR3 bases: TGTGCCAGCAGCTTAGCTGTGGGACAGGGCGAGCAGTACTTC.

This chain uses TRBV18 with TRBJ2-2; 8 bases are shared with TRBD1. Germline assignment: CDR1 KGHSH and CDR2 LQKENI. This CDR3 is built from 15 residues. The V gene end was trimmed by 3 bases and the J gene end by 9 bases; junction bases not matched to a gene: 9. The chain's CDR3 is CASSPRTGRIWELFF. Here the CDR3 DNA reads TGTGCCAGCTCACCCAGGACAGGGAGGATCTGGGAGCTGTTTTTT.

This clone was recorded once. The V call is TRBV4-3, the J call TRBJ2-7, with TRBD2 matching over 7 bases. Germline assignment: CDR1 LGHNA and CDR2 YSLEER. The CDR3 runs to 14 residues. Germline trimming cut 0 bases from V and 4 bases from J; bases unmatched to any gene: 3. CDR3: CASSQDRTSYEQYF. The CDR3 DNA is TGCGCCAGCAGCCAAGATCGGACTAGTTACGAGCAGTACTTC.

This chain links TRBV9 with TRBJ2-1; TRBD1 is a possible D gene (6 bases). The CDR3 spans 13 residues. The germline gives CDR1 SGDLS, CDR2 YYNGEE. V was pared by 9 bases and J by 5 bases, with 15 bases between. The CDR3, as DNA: TGTGCCACATCAGGGGTTAACAACAATGAGCAGTTCTTC. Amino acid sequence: CATSGVNNNEQFF.

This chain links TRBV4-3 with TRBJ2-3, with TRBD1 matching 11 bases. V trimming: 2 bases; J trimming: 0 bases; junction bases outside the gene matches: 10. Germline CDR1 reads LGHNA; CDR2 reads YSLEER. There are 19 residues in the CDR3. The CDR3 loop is CASSQNSPGQGASTDTQYF. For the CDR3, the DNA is TGCGCCAGCAGCCAAAACTCACCTGGACAGGGGGCCAGCACAGATACGCAGTATTTT.

Here the CDR3 reads CASSLGERRYEQYF. The DNA of the CDR3 is TGTGCCAGCAGCTTAGGGGAGCGGCGTTACGAGCAGTACTTC. This chain connects TRBV7-2 to TRBJ2-7, with a possible D match to TRBD2 (5 bases). This CDR3 contains 14 residues. V was trimmed by 1 base and J by 4 bases, leaving 11 bases between them. Germline V lookup: CDR1 SGHTA, CDR2 FQGNSA.

CDR3 in DNA: TGTGCCAGCAGTTCGCAGATTCTCGGGTTTTATGAGGAGATGAGTGGAAACACCATATATTTT. It yields the protein CASSSQILGFYEEMSGNTIYF. The chain couples TRBV28 to TRBJ1-3; D unresolved. V lost 4 bases and J lost 3, with 31 bases in between. Germline loops: CDR1 MDHEN, CDR2 SYDVKM. There are 21 residues in the CDR3.

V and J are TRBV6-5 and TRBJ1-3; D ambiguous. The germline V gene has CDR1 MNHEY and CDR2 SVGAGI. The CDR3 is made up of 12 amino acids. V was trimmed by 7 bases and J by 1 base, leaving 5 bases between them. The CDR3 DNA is TGTGCCAGCAAAACATCTGGAAACACCATATATTTT. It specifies CASKTSGNTIYF.

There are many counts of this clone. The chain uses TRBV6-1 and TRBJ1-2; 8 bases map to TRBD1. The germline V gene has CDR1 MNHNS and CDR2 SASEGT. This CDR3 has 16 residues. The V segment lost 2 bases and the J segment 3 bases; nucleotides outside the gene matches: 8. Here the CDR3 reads CASSELWAGGDYGYTF. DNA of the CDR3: TGTGCCAGCAGTGAACTTTGGGCAGGGGGCGACTATGGCTACACCTTC.

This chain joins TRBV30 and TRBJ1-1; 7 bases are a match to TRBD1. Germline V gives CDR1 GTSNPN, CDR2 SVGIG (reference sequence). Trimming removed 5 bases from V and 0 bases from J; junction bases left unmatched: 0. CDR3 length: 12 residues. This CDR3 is CAWDRVNTEAFF. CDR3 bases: TGTGCCTGGGACAGGGTGAACACTGAAGCTTTCTTT.

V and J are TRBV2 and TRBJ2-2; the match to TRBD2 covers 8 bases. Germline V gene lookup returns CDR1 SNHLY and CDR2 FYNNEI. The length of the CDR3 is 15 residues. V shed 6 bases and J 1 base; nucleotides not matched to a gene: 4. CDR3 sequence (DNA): TGTGCCAGCAGGCTAGCGGGCCTGAACACCGGGGAGCTGTTTTTT. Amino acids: CASRLAGLNTGELFF.

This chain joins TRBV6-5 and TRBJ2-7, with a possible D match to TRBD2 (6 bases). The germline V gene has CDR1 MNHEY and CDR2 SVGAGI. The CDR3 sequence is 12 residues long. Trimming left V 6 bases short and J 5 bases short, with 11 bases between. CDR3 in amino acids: CASSRGGHEQYF. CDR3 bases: TGTGCCAGCAGCCGGGGAGGCCACGAGCAGTACTTC.

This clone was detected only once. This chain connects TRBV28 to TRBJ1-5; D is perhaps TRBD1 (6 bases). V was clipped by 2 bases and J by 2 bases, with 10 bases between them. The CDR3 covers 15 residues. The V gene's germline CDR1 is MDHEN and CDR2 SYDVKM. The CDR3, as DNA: TGTGCCAGCAGTTTAGCAGGGGAAGGCAATCAGCCCCAGCATTTT. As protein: CASSLAGEGNQPQHF.

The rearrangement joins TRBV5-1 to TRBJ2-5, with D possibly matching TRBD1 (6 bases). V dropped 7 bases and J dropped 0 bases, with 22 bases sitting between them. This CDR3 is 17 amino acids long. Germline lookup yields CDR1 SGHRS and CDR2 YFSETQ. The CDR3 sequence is CASDKNPQGSYQETQYF. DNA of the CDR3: TGCGCCAGCGACAAAAATCCACAGGGCTCGTACCAAGAGACCCAGTACTTC. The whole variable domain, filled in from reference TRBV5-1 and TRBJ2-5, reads KAGVTQTPRYLIKTRGQQVTLSCSPISGHRSVSWYQQTPGQGLQFLFEYFSETQRNKGNFPGRFSGRQFSNSRSEMNVSTLELGDSALYLCASDKNPQGSYQETQYFGPGTRLLVL.